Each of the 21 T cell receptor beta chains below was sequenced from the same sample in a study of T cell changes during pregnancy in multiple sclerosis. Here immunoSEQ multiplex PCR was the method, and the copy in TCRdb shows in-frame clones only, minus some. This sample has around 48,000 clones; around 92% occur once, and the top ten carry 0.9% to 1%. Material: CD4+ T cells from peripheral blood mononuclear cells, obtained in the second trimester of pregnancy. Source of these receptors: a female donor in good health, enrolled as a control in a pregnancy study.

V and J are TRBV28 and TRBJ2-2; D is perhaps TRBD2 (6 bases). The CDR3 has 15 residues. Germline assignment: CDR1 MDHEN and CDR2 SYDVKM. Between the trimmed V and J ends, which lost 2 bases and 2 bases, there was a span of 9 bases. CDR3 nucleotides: TGTGCCAGCAGTTTAGGGGGGTCTAACACCGGGGAGCTGTTTTTT. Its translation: CASSLGGSNTGELFF.

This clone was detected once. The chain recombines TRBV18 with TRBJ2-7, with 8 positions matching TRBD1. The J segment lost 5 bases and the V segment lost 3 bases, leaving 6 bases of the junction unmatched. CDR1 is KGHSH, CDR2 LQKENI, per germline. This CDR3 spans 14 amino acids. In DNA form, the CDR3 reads TGTGCCAGCTCACCCGACAGGGGCGGGGACGAGCAGTACTTC. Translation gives CASSPDRGGDEQYF.

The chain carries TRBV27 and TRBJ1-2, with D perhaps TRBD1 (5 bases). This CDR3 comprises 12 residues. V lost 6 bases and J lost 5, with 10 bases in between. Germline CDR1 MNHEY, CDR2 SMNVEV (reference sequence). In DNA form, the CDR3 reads TGTGCCAGCAGAACGACAGCGTATGGCTACACCTTC. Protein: CASRTTAYGYTF.

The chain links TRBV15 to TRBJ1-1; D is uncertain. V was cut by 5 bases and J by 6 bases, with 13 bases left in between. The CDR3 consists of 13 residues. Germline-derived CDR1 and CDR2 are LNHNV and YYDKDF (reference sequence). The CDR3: CATSPPSSAEAFF. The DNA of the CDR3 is TGTGCCACCAGCCCCCCTTCGAGTGCTGAAGCTTTCTTT.

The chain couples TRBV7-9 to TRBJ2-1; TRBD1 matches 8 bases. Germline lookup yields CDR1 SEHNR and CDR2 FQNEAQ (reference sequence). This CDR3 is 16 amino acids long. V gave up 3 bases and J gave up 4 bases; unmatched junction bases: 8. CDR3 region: CASSFSRTGSYNEQFF. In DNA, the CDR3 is TGTGCCAGCAGCTTTAGTAGGACAGGGTCATACAATGAGCAGTTCTTC. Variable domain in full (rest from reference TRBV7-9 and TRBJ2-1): DTGVSQNPRHKITKRGQNVTFRCDPISEHNRLYWYRQTLGQGPEFLTYFQNEAQLEKSRLLSDRFSAERPKGSFSTLEIQRTEQGDSAMYLCASSFSRTGSYNEQFFGPGTRLTVL.

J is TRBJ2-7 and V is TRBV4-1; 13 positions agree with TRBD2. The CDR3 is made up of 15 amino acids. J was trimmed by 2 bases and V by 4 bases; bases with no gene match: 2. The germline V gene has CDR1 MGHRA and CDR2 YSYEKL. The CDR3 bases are TGCGCCAGCAGCCGGGGACTAGCGGGAACCTACGAGCAGTACTTC. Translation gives CASSRGLAGTYEQYF.

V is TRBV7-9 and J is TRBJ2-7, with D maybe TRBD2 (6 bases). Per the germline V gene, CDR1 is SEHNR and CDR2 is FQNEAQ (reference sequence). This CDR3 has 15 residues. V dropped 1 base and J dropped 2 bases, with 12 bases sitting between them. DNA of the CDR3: TGTGCCAGCAGCTTAGGGGCTAGCGCAACCTACGAGCAGTACTTC. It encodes CASSLGASATYEQYF. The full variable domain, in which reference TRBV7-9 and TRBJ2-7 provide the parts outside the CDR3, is DTGVSQNPRHKITKRGQNVTFRCDPISEHNRLYWYRQTLGQGPEFLTYFQNEAQLEKSRLLSDRFSAERPKGSFSTLEIQRTEQGDSAMYLCASSLGASATYEQYFGPGTRLTVT.

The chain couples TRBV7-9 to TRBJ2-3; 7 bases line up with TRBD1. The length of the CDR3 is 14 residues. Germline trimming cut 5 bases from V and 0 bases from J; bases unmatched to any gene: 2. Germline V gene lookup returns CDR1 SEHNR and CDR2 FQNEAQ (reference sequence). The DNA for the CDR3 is TGTGCCAGCAGCCGGACAGGAAGCACAGATACGCAGTATTTT. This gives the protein CASSRTGSTDTQYF.

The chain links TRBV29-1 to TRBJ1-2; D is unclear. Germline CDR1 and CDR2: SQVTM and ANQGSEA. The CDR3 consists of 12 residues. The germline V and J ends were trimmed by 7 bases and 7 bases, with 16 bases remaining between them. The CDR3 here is CSAEEVAGGYTF. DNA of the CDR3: TGCAGCGCCGAGGAGGTAGCAGGTGGCTACACCTTC.

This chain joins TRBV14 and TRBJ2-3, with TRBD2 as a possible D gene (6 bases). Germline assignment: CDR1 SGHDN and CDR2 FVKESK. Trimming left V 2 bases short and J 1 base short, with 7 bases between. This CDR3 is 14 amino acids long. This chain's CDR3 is CASSQRERTDTQYF. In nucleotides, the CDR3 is TGTGCCAGCAGCCAACGGGAGCGCACAGATACGCAGTATTTT.

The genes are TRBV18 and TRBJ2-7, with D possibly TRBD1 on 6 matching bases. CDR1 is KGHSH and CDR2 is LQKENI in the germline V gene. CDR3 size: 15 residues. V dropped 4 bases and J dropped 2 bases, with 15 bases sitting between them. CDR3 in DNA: TGTGCCAGCTCACTAAACCGGGACACAGCCTACGAGCAGTACTTC. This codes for CASSLNRDTAYEQYF.

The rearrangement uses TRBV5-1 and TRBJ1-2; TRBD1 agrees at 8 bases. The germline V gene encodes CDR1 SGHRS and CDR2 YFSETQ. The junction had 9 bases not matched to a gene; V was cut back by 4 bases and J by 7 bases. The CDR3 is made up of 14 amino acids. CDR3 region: CASSPPTGEVGYTF. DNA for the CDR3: TGCGCCAGCAGCCCCCCGACAGGGGAGGTTGGCTACACCTTC.

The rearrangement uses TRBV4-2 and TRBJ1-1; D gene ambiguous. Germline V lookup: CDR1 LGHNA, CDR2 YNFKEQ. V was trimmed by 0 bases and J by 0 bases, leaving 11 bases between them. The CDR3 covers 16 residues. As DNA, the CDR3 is TGTGCCAGCAGCCAAGAAGGAGGGATTATGAACACTGAAGCTTTCTTT. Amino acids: CASSQEGGIMNTEAFF.

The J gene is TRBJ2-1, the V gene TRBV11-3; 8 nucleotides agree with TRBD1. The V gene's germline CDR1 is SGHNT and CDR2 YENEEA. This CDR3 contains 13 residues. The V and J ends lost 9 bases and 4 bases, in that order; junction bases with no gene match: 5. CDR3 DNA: TGTGCCAGTGGACAGGGTCTATACAATGAGCAGTTCTTC. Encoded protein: CASGQGLYNEQFF.

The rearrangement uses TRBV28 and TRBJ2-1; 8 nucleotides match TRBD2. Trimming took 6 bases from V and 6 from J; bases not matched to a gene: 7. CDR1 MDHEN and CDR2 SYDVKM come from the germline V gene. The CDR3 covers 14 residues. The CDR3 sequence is CASRSSGSANEQFF. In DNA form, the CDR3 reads TGTGCCAGCAGGTCCAGCGGGAGTGCCAATGAGCAGTTCTTC.

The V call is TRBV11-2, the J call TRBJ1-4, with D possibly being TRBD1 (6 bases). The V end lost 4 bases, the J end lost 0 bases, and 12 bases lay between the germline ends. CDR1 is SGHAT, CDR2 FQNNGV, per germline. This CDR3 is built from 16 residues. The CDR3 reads CASSSIQGTTNEKLFF. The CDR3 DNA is TGTGCCAGCAGCTCCATACAGGGAACAACTAATGAAAAACTGTTTTTT.

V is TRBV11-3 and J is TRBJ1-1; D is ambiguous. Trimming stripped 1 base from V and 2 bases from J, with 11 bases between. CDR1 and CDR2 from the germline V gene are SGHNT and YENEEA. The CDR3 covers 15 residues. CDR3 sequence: CASSLVSRSNTEAFF. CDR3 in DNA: TGTGCCAGCAGCTTAGTATCTCGGTCCAACACTGAAGCTTTCTTT.

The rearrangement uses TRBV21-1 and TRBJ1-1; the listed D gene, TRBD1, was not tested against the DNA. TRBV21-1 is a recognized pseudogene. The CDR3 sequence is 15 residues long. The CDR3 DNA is TGTGCCAGTTGGACAGGGGTTACCACCCCGACTAAAGCTTTCTTT. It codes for CASWTGVTTPTKAFF.

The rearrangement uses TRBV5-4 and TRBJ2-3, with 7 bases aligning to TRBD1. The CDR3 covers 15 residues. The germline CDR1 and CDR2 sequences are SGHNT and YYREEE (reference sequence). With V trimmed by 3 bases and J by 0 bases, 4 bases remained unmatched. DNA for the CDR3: TGTGCCAGCAGCTGGGACAGAACTAGCACAGATACGCAGTATTTT. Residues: CASSWDRTSTDTQYF.

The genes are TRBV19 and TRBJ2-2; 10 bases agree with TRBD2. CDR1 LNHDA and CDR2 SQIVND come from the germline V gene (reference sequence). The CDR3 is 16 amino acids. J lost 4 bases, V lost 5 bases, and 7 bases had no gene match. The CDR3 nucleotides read TGTGCCAGTAGTCCCAGTAGCGGGAGGTCCACCGGGGAGCTGTTTTTT. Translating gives CASSPSSGRSTGELFF.

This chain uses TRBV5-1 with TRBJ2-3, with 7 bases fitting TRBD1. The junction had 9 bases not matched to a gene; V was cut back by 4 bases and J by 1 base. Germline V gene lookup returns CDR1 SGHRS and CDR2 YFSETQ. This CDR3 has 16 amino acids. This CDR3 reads CASSPPVTGGTDTQYF. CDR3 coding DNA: TGCGCCAGCAGCCCCCCGGTTACAGGGGGCACAGATACGCAGTATTTT.